This TCR beta chain originates from a study of OX40 agonist ivuxolimab in advanced cancers. Study in general: Prior therapy, whether anti-PD-1, anti-PD-L1 or anti-CTLA-4, was allowed, and less than 45% had some.

Clones were sequenced by immunoSEQ multiplex PCR, and TCRdb holds only the in-frame ones, with some missing. The sample has more than 60,000 clones; around 87% are singletons. Patients were ruled out by autoimmune disease history or systemic immunosuppression. V dropped 4 bases and J dropped 7 bases, with 17 bases sitting between them. Germline V gene data show CDR1 as SGHNT and CDR2 as YYREEE (reference sequence). The CDR3 is 15 amino acids. The TCR comes from an adult with an advanced solid tumor such as melanoma, head and neck, liver or kidney cancer. The V and J genes are TRBV5-4 and TRBJ1-4; D unresolved. This specimen consisted of CD4+ or CD8+ T cells sorted from blood, obtained in a trial of the OX40 agonist ivuxolimab. The CDR3 nucleotides are TGTGCCAGCAGCATAGATTCACGGGGTGGTGAAAAACTGTTTTTT. Translated, it gives CASSIDSRGGEKLFF.